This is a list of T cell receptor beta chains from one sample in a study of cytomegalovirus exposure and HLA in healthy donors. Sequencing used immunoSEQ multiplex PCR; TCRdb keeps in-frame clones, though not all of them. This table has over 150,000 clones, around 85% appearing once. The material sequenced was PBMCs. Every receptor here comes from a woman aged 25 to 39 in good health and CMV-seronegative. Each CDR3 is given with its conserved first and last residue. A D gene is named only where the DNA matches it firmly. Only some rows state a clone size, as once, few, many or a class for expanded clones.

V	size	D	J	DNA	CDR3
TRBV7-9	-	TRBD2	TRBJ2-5	TGTGCCAGCAGCCCGCAGAGGGGGACTAGCGGGGAAGAGACCCAGTACTTC	CASSPQRGTSGEETQYF
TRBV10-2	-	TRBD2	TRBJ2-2	TGCGCCAGCAGTGAGACTGGGACTAGCGGGGCCAACACCGGGGAGCTGTTTTTT	CASSETGTSGANTGELFF
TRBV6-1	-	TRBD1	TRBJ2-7	TGTGCCAGCGGAAGGACAGGGCTCGAGCAGTACTTC	CASGRTGLEQYF
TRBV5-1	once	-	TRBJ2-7	TGCGCCAGCAGCTGGGTGGGAGGGGGAGGCGACGAGCAGTACTTC	CASSWVGGGGDEQYF
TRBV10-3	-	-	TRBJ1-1	TGTGCCATCAGTGAGTCAGACAGCAAGAACACTGAAGCTTTCTTT	CAISESDSKNTEAFF
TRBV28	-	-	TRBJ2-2	TGTGCCAGCAGTTTAATGAGGGTCGGAGCCGGGGAGCTGTTTTTT	CASSLMRVGAGELFF
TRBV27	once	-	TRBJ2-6	TGTGCCAGCAGTTTAGGCCGCCCAGGATCTGGGGCCAACGTCCTGACTTTC	CASSLGRPGSGANVLTF
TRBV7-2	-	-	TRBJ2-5	TGTGCCAGCAGCTTAGGGGGAAGAGGGTCAGAGACCCAGTACTTC	CASSLGGRGSETQYF
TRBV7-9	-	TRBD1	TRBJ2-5	TGTGCCAGCAGCGGAACACCCGGGACAGTTCAAGAGACCCAGTACTTC	CASSGTPGTVQETQYF
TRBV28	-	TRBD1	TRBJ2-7	TGTGCCAGCAGTCGACCCAGGGGGCGAGACTCCTACGAGCAGTACTTC	CASSRPRGRDSYEQYF
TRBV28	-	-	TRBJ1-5	TGTGCCAGCAGTTTAAAAGTGGGCGTTCTAAATCAGCCCCAGCATTTT	CASSLKVGVLNQPQHF
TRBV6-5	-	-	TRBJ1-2	TGTGCCTGCGCCCTGACAAGATCTAACTATGGCTACACCTTC	CACALTRSNYGYTF
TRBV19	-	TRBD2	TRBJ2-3	TGTGCCAGTAGTATTCCACTAGCGGGGGGGCGTAGCACAGATACGCAGTATTTT	CASSIPLAGGRSTDTQYF
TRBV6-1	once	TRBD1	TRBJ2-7	TGTGCCAGCAGTGAAGCGTCGACAGGGGGTGCCTTGGGGCAGTACTTC	CASSEASTGGALGQYF
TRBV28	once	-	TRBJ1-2	TGTGCCAGCAGTGCCAGACAGGCCAGCACCTTC	CASSARQASTF
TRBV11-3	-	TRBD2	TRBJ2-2	TGTGCCAGCAGCTTCCTAGCGGGGGGTGTACCCGGGGAGCTGTTTTTT	CASSFLAGGVPGELFF
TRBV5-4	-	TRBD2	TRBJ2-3	TGTGCCAGCAGCCTCCCCGGGGGCGGGGGGGCCTTAGATACGCAGTATTTT	CASSLPGGGGALDTQYF
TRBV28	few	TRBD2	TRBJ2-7	TGTGCCAGCAGTCGACTAGCGGACTCCTACGAGCAGTACTTC	CASSRLADSYEQYF
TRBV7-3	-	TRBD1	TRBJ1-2	TGTGCCAGCAGCTTGGGACAGCCCTATGGCTACACCTTC	CASSLGQPYGYTF
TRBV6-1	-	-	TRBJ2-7	TGTGCCAGCACAGAACAGGGTTACTACGAGCAGTACTTC	CASTEQGYYEQYF
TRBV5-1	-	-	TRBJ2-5	TGCGCCAGCAGCTTGGACATCCCGTACCAAGAGACCCAGTACTTC	CASSLDIPYQETQYF
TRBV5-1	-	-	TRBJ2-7	TGCGCCAGCAGCTTGAACAGGGCGGTAGGCTACGAGCAGTACTTC	CASSLNRAVGYEQYF
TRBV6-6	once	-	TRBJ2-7	TGTGCCAGCAGTTCGACACGACCCTACGAGCAGTACTTC	CASSSTRPYEQYF
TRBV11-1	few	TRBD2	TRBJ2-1	TGTGCCAGCAGCTGGTTAGCGGGAGGAGAGCAGTTCTTC	CASSWLAGGEQFF
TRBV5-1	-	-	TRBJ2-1	TGCGCCAGCAGCTTGGTAGAGGAGGCCAACAATGAGCAGTTCTTC	CASSLVEEANNEQFF
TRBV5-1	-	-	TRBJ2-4	TGCGCCAGCAGCAAAAGCGACTATCAAAACATTCAGTACTTC	CASSKSDYQNIQYF
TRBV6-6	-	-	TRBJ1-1	TGTGCCAGCAGTTACTCGAGAGGGTCTGAAGCTTTCTTT	CASSYSRGSEAFF
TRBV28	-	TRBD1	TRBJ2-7	TGTGCCAGCAGCACAGGGGCCCCCTACGAGCAGTACTTC	CASSTGAPYEQYF
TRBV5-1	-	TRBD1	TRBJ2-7	TGCGCCAGCAGCTTGGCGACAGGGGGAAACTACGAGCAGTACTTC	CASSLATGGNYEQYF
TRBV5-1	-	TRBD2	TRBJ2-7	TGCGCCAGCAGCTTCGGGGGGAATCCTTCCTACGAGCAGTACTTC	CASSFGGNPSYEQYF
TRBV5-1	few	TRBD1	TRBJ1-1	TGCGCCAGCAGCAGAGGGGGCACCTCGAACACTGAAGCTTTCTTT	CASSRGGTSNTEAFF
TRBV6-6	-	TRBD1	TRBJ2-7	TGTGCCAGCAGTTCGACAGGGGCGTACGAGCAGTACTTC	CASSSTGAYEQYF
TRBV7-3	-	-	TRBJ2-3	TGTGCCAGCAGCTTAACGGGAGGCACAGATACGCAGTATTTT	CASSLTGGTDTQYF
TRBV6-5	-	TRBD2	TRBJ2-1	TGTGCCAGCAGAGTAGCGGGAGGCCCTATCCATGAGCAGTTCTTC	CASRVAGGPIHEQFF
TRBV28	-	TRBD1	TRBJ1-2	TGTGCCAGCAGCCCCCCCCACGGACAGGGGAGTGGCTACACCTTC	CASSPPHGQGSGYTF
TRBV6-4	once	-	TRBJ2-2	TGTGCCAGCAGTCCTCAGGGATCCACCGGGGAGCTGTTTTTT	CASSPQGSTGELFF
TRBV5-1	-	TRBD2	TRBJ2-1	TGCGCCAGCAGCTCCGAGGGGACGACTAGCGGGGGGTACCGTGAGCAGTTCTTC	CASSSEGTTSGGYREQFF
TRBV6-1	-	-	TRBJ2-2	TGTGCCAGCAGTCCCCGGGACTTCAACACCGGGGAGCTGTTTTTT	CASSPRDFNTGELFF
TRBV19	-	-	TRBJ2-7	TGTGCCAGTAGTATAGACCTAGGGGGAGCCGTCTCCTACGAGCAGTACTTC	CASSIDLGGAVSYEQYF
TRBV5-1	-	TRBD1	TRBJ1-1	TGCGCCAGCAGGTCCGGGACAGGGGTGACTGAAGCTTTCTTT	CASRSGTGVTEAFF
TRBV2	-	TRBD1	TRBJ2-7	TGTGCCAGCCACAGACAGGGCCGCCTCGTGGACGAGCAGTACTTC	CASHRQGRLVDEQYF
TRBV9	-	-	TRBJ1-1	TGTGCCAGCAGCACTTTTGACAGATTGAACACTGAAGCTTTCTTT	CASSTFDRLNTEAFF
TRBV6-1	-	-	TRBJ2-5	TGTGCCAGCACGCCAGGGGTGGAGACCCAGTACTTC	CASTPGVETQYF
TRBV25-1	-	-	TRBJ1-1	TGTGCCAGCAGTGAATTGGGGGGGAACACTGAAGCTTTCTTT	CASSELGGNTEAFF
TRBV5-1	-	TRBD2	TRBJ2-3	TGCGCCAGTCTCGAAACCGGGACTAGCGGGATCACGCAGTATTTT	CASLETGTSGITQYF
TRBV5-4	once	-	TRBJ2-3	TGTGCCAGCAGCTTTCAGGGGCGAGATACAGATACGCAGTATTTT	CASSFQGRDTDTQYF
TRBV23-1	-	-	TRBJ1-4	TGCGCCAACCGGGTCCTCCATGAAAAACTGTTTTTT	CANRVLHEKLFF
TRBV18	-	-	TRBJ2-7	TGTGCCAGCTCACCGGGAAAGCCCAGGACCCAGGGGCCGCTTAGCTCCTACGAGCAGTACTTC	CASSPGKPRTQGPLSSYEQYF
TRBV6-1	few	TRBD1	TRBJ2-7	TGTGCCAGCAGTGAACATTTGGGACAGGGGCTCGACGAGCAGTACTTC	CASSEHLGQGLDEQYF
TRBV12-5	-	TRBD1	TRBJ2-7	TGTGCTAGTGGTGTCGGACAGGTCTTCGACGAGCAGTACTTC	CASGVGQVFDEQYF
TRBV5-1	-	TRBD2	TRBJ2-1	TGCGCCAGCAGCGCCGCTAGCGGGGTAACCTACAATGAGCAGTTCTTC	CASSAASGVTYNEQFF
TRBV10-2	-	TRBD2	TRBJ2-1	TGCGCCAGCAGCCGACTAGCGGGAGGCAGTGAGCAGTTCTTC	CASSRLAGGSEQFF
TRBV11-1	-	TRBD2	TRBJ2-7	TGTGCCAGCAGCCCGGGGACTAGCGGGAGATACGAGCAGTACTTC	CASSPGTSGRYEQYF
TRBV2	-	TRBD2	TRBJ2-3	TGTGCCAGCAGCCCCTCGGGAGGAGGAGATACGCAGTATTTT	CASSPSGGGDTQYF